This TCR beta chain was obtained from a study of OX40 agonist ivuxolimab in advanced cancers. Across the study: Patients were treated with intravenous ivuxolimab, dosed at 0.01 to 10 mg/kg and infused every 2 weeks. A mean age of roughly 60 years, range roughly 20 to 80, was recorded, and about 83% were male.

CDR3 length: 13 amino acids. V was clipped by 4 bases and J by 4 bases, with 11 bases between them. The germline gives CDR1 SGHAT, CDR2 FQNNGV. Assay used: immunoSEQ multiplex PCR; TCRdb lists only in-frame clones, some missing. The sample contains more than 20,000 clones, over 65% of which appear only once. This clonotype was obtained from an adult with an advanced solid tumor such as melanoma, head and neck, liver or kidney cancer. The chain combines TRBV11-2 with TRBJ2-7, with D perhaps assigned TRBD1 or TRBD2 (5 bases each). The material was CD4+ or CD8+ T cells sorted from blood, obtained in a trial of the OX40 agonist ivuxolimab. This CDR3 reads CASSYGAEYEQYF. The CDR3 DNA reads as TGTGCCAGCAGCTACGGGGCGGAGTACGAGCAGTACTTC.